This T cell receptor beta chain is from a study of blood T cell repertoires in COVID-19. Study in general: Some COVID-19 samples were acute and others convalescent; all came from the United States, Italy and Spain. T cells, B-cell-depleted T cells, or PBMCs provided the cDNA or gDNA that served as material.

J lost 4 bases, V lost 3 bases, and 7 bases had no gene match. The CDR3 sequence is 15 residues long. CDR1 and CDR2 (germline): MDHEN, SYDVKM. This clone was counted many times. The same CDR3 arises from other DNA sequences in this sample as well. The repertoire was sequenced with immunoSEQ multiplex PCR; TCRdb's copy has only in-frame clones and lacks some. The sample lists 320,000 or so clones, 85% occurring once. Participants came from roughly 24 US areas, aged about 18 to 95 years. The study assigned cohorts using participant-reported clinical history. The specimen sequenced was PBMCs or T cells enriched from blood (not recorded which). This TCR was recovered from a woman aged 25 to 39 who had been exposed to COVID-19. V usage is TRBV28 and J usage is TRBJ2-7; 9 bases fit TRBD2. CDR3 sequence (DNA): TGTGCCAGCAGTTTGGAGGCGGGAGGGCTTTACGAGCAGTACTTC. As protein: CASSLEAGGLYEQYF.